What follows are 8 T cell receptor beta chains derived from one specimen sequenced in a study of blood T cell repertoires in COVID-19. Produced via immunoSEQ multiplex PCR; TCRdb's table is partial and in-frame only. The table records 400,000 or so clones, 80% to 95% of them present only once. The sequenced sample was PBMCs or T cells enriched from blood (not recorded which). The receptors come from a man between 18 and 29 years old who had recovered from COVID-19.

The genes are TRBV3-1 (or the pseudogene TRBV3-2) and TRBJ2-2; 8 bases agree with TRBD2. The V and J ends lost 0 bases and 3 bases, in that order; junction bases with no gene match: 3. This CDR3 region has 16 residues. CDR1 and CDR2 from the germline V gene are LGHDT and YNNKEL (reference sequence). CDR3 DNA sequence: TGTGCCAGCAGCCAAGATGGCGGGAGGTACACCGGGGAGCTGTTTTTT. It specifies CASSQDGGRYTGELFF.

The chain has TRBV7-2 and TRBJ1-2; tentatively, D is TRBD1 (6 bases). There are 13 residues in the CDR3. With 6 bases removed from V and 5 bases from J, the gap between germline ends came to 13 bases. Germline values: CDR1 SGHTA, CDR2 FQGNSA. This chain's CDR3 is CASSWTDTYGYTF. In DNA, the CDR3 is TGTGCCAGCAGTTGGACAGACACTTATGGCTACACCTTC.

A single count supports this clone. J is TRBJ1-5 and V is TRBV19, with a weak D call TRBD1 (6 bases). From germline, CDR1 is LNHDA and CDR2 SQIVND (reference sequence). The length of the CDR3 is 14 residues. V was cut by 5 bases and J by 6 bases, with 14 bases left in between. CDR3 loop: CASSGFTGPQPQHF. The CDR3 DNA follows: TGTGCCAGTAGTGGTTTTACAGGGCCTCAGCCCCAGCATTTT.

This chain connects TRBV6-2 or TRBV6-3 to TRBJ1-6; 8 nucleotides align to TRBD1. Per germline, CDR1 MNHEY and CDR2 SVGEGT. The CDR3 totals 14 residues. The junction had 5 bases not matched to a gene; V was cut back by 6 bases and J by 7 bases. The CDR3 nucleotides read TGTGCCAGCAGCGAGGACAGGGCAAATTCACCCCTCCACTTT. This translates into CASSEDRANSPLHF.

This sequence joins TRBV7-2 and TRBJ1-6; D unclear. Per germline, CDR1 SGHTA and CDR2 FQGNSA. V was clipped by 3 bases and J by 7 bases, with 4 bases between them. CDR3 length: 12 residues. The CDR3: CASSFGNSPLHF. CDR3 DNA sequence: TGTGCCAGCAGCTTTGGCAATTCACCCCTCCACTTT.

CDR3 nucleotides: TGTGCCATCAGTGAGGATTCGGACAGGGGCGACAATGAGCAGTTCTTC. Translation: CAISEDSDRGDNEQFF. This rearrangement joins TRBV10-3 to TRBJ2-1; TRBD1 agrees at 9 bases. The trim removed 2 bases at V and 5 bases at J, leaving 7 bases unmatched. CDR1 is ENHRY, CDR2 SYGVKD, per germline. This CDR3 is built from 16 residues.

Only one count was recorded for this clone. The CDR3 sequence: CASGDGKIGPQHF. The CDR3 DNA follows: TGCGCCAGCGGAGACGGGAAGATCGGGCCCCAGCATTTT. The chain combines TRBV10-2 with TRBJ1-5; no clear D. This CDR3 region has 13 residues. Germline V gene sequence: CDR1 WSHSY, CDR2 SAAADI. V lost 8 bases and J lost 9, with 17 bases in between.

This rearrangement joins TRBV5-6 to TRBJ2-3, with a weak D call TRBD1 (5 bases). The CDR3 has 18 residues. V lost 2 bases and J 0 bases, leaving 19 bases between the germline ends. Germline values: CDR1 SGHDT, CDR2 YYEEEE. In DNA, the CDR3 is TGTGCCAGCAGCTTCCAGGGAAAACTTTCAACTAGCACAGATACGCAGTATTTT. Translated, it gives CASSFQGKLSTSTDTQYF.